This T cell receptor (beta chain) was captured by sequencing in a study of T cell responses to AZD1222 COVID-19 vaccine. General study findings and limits: Donor demographics were predominantly white British with a female majority; clonal diversity may be underestimated. Per reports, nearly half of all spike-specific TCRs target regions that are unmutated in variants. Baseline seropositives among AZD1222 recipients totaled only 5 to 7.

As regards this clone: Antigen specificity is unknown.

V lost 6 bases, J lost 2 bases, and 13 bases lay in between. Looked up from germline, CDR1 is PRHDT and CDR2 is FYEKMQ (reference sequence). There are 14 residues in the CDR3. Using immunoSEQ multiplex PCR, the repertoire was profiled, and TCRdb retains in-frame clones only, with some absent. Of 75,000 to 95,000 clones in the sample, roughly 91% are singletons; the top ten hold around 2.8%. The sample was peripheral blood, taken on day 0 of MenACWY control vaccination. The chain carries TRBV13 and TRBJ2-5, with TRBD2 as a possible D gene (5 bases). The clonotype was recovered from an adult in good health. The CDR3 nucleotides read TGTGCCAGCAGTCGGACTGCAATTCAAGAGACCCAGTACTTC. It specifies CASSRTAIQETQYF.